One sample yielded the 32 T cell receptor beta chains listed below, sequenced in a study of blood T cell repertoires in COVID-19. TCRdb's table, derived via immunoSEQ multiplex PCR, lists solely in-frame clones and lacks some. Among about 27,000 clones listed, over 75% were seen once. The specimen sequenced was peripheral blood. The receptor set was obtained from a woman aged 45-60 years with active COVID-19.

The V gene is TRBV7-9, the J gene TRBJ2-7, with 7 bases matching TRBD1. V dropped 3 bases and J dropped 7; count of bases not matched to a gene: 12. The CDR3 has 15 amino acids. CDR1 is SEHNR and CDR2 is FQNEAQ in the germline V gene (reference sequence). The CDR3 DNA sequence: TGTGCCAGCAGCTTCCGGGACAGCCACCTTGGGGAGCAGTACTTC. It specifies CASSFRDSHLGEQYF.

The genes are TRBV5-5 and TRBJ1-2; 7 bases are shared with TRBD1. The CDR3 is made up of 13 amino acids. Trimming cost V 5 bases and J 4 bases; bases outside gene matches: 5. Germline V gives CDR1 SGHKS, CDR2 YYEKEE (reference sequence). Written as DNA, the CDR3 is TGTGCCAGCAGGCCCAGGGGGGCCTATGGCTACACCTTC. Translation gives CASRPRGAYGYTF.

V usage is TRBV19 and J usage is TRBJ2-7; 9 bases align to TRBD1. The junction had 5 bases not matched to a gene; V was cut back by 5 bases and J by 0 bases. Germline CDR1 LNHDA, CDR2 SQIVND (reference sequence). The CDR3 extends over 15 amino acids. CDR3 coding DNA: TGTGCCAGTAGTGTTGGGACAGGGCTCTCCTACGAGCAGTACTTC. Translated, it gives CASSVGTGLSYEQYF.

This clone was seen only once. The rearrangement links TRBV5-1 to TRBJ1-2, with TRBD1 matching 8 bases. Germline V gene sequence: CDR1 SGHRS, CDR2 YFSETQ. J gave up 4 bases and V 4 bases, and 9 bases lay outside the gene matches. The CDR3 extends over 15 amino acids. As DNA, the CDR3 is TGCGCCAGCAGCCGTACGACAGGGGCTAGCTATGGCTACACCTTC. It specifies CASSRTTGASYGYTF.

The genes are TRBV2 and TRBJ2-2; tentatively, D is TRBD1 (5 bases). Per germline, CDR1 SNHLY and CDR2 FYNNEI. The ends were cut back, 2 bases at V and 4 bases at J, with 11 bases in the middle. CDR3 length: 15 residues. CDR3 sequence reads: CASSESGALTGELFF. The CDR3 DNA follows: TGTGCCAGCAGTGAAAGTGGGGCTCTCACCGGGGAGCTGTTTTTT.

The chain is built from TRBV5-4 and TRBJ2-5, with D possibly matching TRBD2 (6 bases). The CDR3 covers 13 residues. V was clipped by 0 bases and J by 4 bases, with 7 bases between them. Germline assignment: CDR1 SGHNT and CDR2 YYREEE (reference sequence). The CDR3, as DNA: TGTGCCAGCAGCTTGGGGGGGGTAGAGACCCAGTACTTC. This codes for CASSLGGVETQYF.

This chain links TRBV6-1 with TRBJ2-5, with 8 bases aligning to TRBD2. Germline V gene data show CDR1 as MNHNS and CDR2 as SASEGT. The CDR3 length is 17 residues. V shed 2 bases, J shed 0 bases, and the junction held 8 bases outside the gene matches. CDR3 in DNA: TGTGCCAGCAGTGAAATGCTAGCGGGTTCGTACCAAGAGACCCAGTACTTC. Translating it yields CASSEMLAGSYQETQYF.

This chain links TRBV7-9 with TRBJ1-2; 9 bases align to TRBD1. The V gene end was trimmed by 8 bases and the J gene end by 6 bases; junction bases not matched to a gene: 7. Germline V gene sequence: CDR1 SEHNR, CDR2 FQNEAQ (reference sequence). The CDR3 is made up of 13 amino acids. The CDR3 region has the DNA TGTGCCAGCCTACACGGACAGGGGCATGGCTACACCTTC. Its translation: CASLHGQGHGYTF.

The CDR3 sequence: CASSPQSLIEQYF. The CDR3 DNA follows: TGTGCCAGCAGTCCCCAGTCTCTCATAGAGCAGTACTTC. The chain employs TRBV2 and TRBJ2-7; D gene ambiguous. The CDR3 extends over 13 amino acids. Looked up from germline, CDR1 is SNHLY and CDR2 is FYNNEI. The V end was cut by 5 bases, the J end by 7 bases, with 15 bases between.

This rearrangement joins TRBV27 to TRBJ1-2; D is unclear. V was cut by 3 bases and J by 2 bases, with 16 bases left in between. This CDR3 contains 16 residues. Looked up from germline, CDR1 is MNHEY and CDR2 is SMNVEV (reference sequence). CDR3 DNA sequence: TGTGCCAGCAGTTTGCGACGGGGTAGCGCCAACTATGGCTACACCTTC. Amino acid sequence: CASSLRRGSANYGYTF.

The CDR3 sequence: CASSDIGGQFNEKLFF. CDR3 nucleotide sequence: TGTGCCAGCAGTGATATCGGGGGACAGTTTAATGAAAAACTGTTTTTT. J is TRBJ1-4 and V is TRBV2; the match to TRBD1 covers 7 bases. CDR1 is SNHLY, CDR2 FYNNEI, per germline. Trimming took 3 bases from V and 4 from J; bases not matched to a gene: 8. The CDR3 is 16 residues long.

The rearrangement joins TRBV11-2 to TRBJ2-1; 11 nucleotides match TRBD2. V trimming: 7 bases; J trimming: 3 bases; junction bases outside the gene matches: 5. The CDR3 covers 15 residues. Germline V CDR1 and CDR2: SGHAT, FQNNGV. CDR3 DNA: TGTGCCAGCAACGCAGGGACTAGCGGCTACAATGAGCAGTTCTTC. This translates into CASNAGTSGYNEQFF.

This clone was seen more than once but under ten times. The chain employs TRBV18 and TRBJ2-7; the match to TRBD1 covers 8 bases. This CDR3 spans 13 amino acids. Trimming cost V 3 bases and J 7 bases; bases outside gene matches: 5. Germline assignment: CDR1 KGHSH and CDR2 LQKENI. The CDR3 DNA reads as TGTGCCAGCTCACCTTCCAGGGGGCTTGAGCAGTACTTC. Its protein is CASSPSRGLEQYF.

The chain joins TRBV5-1 to TRBJ2-7, with D maybe TRBD2 (5 bases). V lost 0 bases and J lost 2, with 21 bases in between. CDR1 is SGHRS and CDR2 is YFSETQ in the germline V gene. The CDR3 loop spans 18 amino acids. The CDR3, as DNA: TGCGCCAGCAGCTTGGAACCCAGCGGATCTGCTATCACCTACGAGCAGTACTTC. Its translation: CASSLEPSGSAITYEQYF.

The V gene is TRBV6-6, the J gene TRBJ1-1; no definite D call. V was cut by 5 bases and J by 0 bases, with 10 bases left in between. The CDR3 is made up of 14 amino acids. Germline V CDR1 and CDR2: MNHNY, SVGAGI (reference sequence). The CDR3 is CASSPGVLNTEAFF. The CDR3 DNA is TGTGCCAGCAGTCCCGGGGTTTTGAACACTGAAGCTTTCTTT.

V gene TRBV6-1 combines with J gene TRBJ1-5; D is unclear. The germline V gene has CDR1 MNHNS and CDR2 SASEGT. The CDR3 totals 15 residues. The V end lost 2 bases, the J end lost 3 bases, and 11 bases lay between the germline ends. Written as DNA, the CDR3 is TGTGCCAGCAGTGAAATGCCAGCGGACAATCAGCCCCAGCATTTT. This encodes CASSEMPADNQPQHF.

The V call is TRBV5-1, the J call TRBJ1-1, with 9 bases identical to TRBD1. V was clipped by 4 bases and J by 10 bases; unmatched bases: 11. The CDR3 extends over 14 amino acids. Germline values: CDR1 SGHRS, CDR2 YFSETQ. CDR3 sequence reads: CASSPGTGNLLAFF. The CDR3 region has the DNA TGCGCCAGCAGCCCCGGGACAGGGAACTTGTTAGCTTTCTTT.

The chain employs TRBV5-1 and TRBJ2-1; 9 nucleotides agree with TRBD1. The germline gives CDR1 SGHRS, CDR2 YFSETQ. V lost 4 bases and J lost 2; bases outside the gene matches: 4. The length of the CDR3 is 15 residues. The CDR3 loop is CASSVTGGAYNEQFF. For the CDR3, the DNA is TGCGCCAGCAGCGTAACAGGGGGCGCCTACAATGAGCAGTTCTTC.

The chain is built from TRBV30 and TRBJ2-3, with 11 bases that match TRBD2. Germline CDR1 and CDR2: GTSNPN and SVGIG (reference sequence). The CDR3 is 17 residues long. Trimming at V came to 1 base and at J to 4 bases, leaving 10 bases not matched to a gene. The CDR3 sequence: CAWSGRVAGGPPDTQYF. In DNA form, the CDR3 reads TGTGCCTGGAGTGGCCGGGTAGCGGGAGGGCCTCCAGATACGCAGTATTTT.

Only a few counts were recorded for this clone. The chain recombines TRBV28 with TRBJ2-7; perhaps TRBD1 as D (5 bases). V was trimmed by 2 bases and J by 2 bases, leaving 13 bases between them. The CDR3 length is 15 residues. Germline loops: CDR1 MDHEN, CDR2 SYDVKM. The CDR3 reads CASSLVRASPYEQYF. The CDR3 nucleotides are TGTGCCAGCAGTTTAGTCAGGGCATCGCCCTACGAGCAGTACTTC.

This clone was detected only a few times. This sequence joins TRBV4-2 and TRBJ2-1; 8 positions match TRBD2. The CDR3 sequence is 13 residues long. Germline assignment: CDR1 LGHNA and CDR2 YNFKEQ. Germline trimming cut 8 bases from V and 6 bases from J; bases unmatched to any gene: 6. CDR3 nucleotide sequence: TGTGCCAGCGGCAGCGGGAGAGCCAATGAGCAGTTCTTC. Protein sequence: CASGSGRANEQFF.

This chain connects TRBV5-1 to TRBJ2-7; 12 bases align to TRBD2. V shed 5 bases, J shed 2 bases, and the junction held 8 bases outside the gene matches. From germline, CDR1 is SGHRS and CDR2 YFSETQ. There are 16 residues in the CDR3. The CDR3 coding sequence is TGCGCCAGCAGGTGCCTAGCGGGAGGGCTCCCCTACGAGCAGTACTTC. Translating it yields CASRCLAGGLPYEQYF.

The chain has TRBV28 and TRBJ1-2; D might be TRBD1 (6 bases). This CDR3 contains 14 residues. Trimming took off 3 bases at V and 4 bases at J, with 12 bases between the two ends. The germline V gene has CDR1 MDHEN and CDR2 SYDVKM. The CDR3 DNA sequence: TGTGCCAGCAGTTTCAGGGGATTAGGCTATGGCTACACCTTC. Translation: CASSFRGLGYGYTF.

The chain joins TRBV7-6 to TRBJ2-1; 9 bases are shared with TRBD2. V lost 1 base, J lost 6 bases, and 4 bases stayed unmatched. The CDR3 is 15 amino acids. Germline values: CDR1 SGHVS, CDR2 FNYEAQ. DNA of the CDR3: TGTGCCAGCAGCTTAGTGGGCGGGAGGGCCAATGAGCAGTTCTTC. This gives the protein CASSLVGGRANEQFF.

The rearrangement joins TRBV6-6 to TRBJ2-1; 11 bases align to TRBD2. J was trimmed by 7 bases and V by 1 base; bases with no gene match: 3. This CDR3 spans 15 amino acids. CDR1 is MNHNY and CDR2 is SVGAGI in the germline V gene (reference sequence). The CDR3 DNA reads TGTGCCAGCAGTTACTTAGCGGGAGGGGGAAATGAGCAGTTCTTC. Protein sequence: CASSYLAGGGNEQFF.

CDR3 in amino acids: CASSLWGGTPYEQYF. The CDR3 bases are TGTGCCAGCAGCTTGTGGGGCGGGACGCCCTACGAGCAGTACTTC. The chain carries TRBV5-6 and TRBJ2-7; TRBD2 might be the D (6 bases). Per the germline V gene, CDR1 is SGHDT and CDR2 is YYEEEE. The CDR3 totals 15 residues. V lost 1 base and J 2 bases, leaving 13 bases between the germline ends.

The V and J genes are TRBV28 and TRBJ1-2; D is possibly TRBD1 (5 bases). The CDR3 is made up of 16 amino acids. Trimming left V 2 bases short and J 7 bases short, with 20 bases between. Germline V gene sequence: CDR1 MDHEN, CDR2 SYDVKM. The CDR3 spells CASSLPRVGTGGGYTF. The CDR3 DNA is TGTGCCAGCAGTTTACCTCGTGTAGGCACAGGTGGTGGCTACACCTTC.

CDR3 protein: CASNRQGRNSPLHF. CDR3 nucleotides: TGTGCCAGCAACCGACAGGGGCGAAATTCACCCCTCCACTTT. V is TRBV19 and J is TRBJ1-6; TRBD1 matches 8 bases. Germline V gene lookup returns CDR1 LNHDA and CDR2 SQIVND (reference sequence). This CDR3 has 14 amino acids. Trimming cost V 9 bases and J 7 bases; bases outside gene matches: 8.

This chain uses TRBV29-1 with TRBJ2-7; 7 bases are shared with TRBD2. Trimming removed 6 bases from V and 2 bases from J; junction bases left unmatched: 7. The CDR3 is 13 amino acids. Germline V gene sequence: CDR1 SQVTM, CDR2 ANQGSEA. The DNA of the CDR3 is TGCAGCGTCGCGGGACTAACCACCTACGAGCAGTACTTC. This sequence encodes CSVAGLTTYEQYF.

This clone has a single count. The V gene is TRBV6-2 or TRBV6-3, the J gene TRBJ2-2; D is perhaps TRBD2 (6 bases). With 6 bases removed from V and 8 bases from J, the gap between germline ends came to 19 bases. The CDR3 is 15 amino acids. The germline V gene encodes CDR1 MNHEY and CDR2 SVGEGT. CDR3 nucleotide sequence: TGTGCCAGCAGCCGCGGGCCGGGGGTAGCAGGGGAGCTGTTTTTT. Amino acid sequence: CASSRGPGVAGELFF.

The J gene is TRBJ2-3, the V gene TRBV14; 9 bases match TRBD1. The CDR3 has 12 amino acids. Germline assignment: CDR1 SGHDN and CDR2 FVKESK. V dropped 4 bases and J dropped 12; count of bases not matched to a gene: 5. CDR3 DNA: TGTGCCAGCAGCCTAGACAGGGGGGTACAGTATTTT. Its translation is CASSLDRGVQYF.

The chain joins TRBV18 to TRBJ1-1; D remains ambiguous. Deletions cut 5 bases from V and 1 base from J, with 14 bases between. The CDR3 sequence is 15 residues long. Germline CDR1 and CDR2: KGHSH and LQKENI. The CDR3 DNA is TGTGCCAGCTCATTATCAACTTCTGGGAACACTGAAGCTTTCTTT. Translating it yields CASSLSTSGNTEAFF. The whole variable domain, remainder taken from reference TRBV18 and TRBJ1-1, is NAGVMQNPRHLVRRRGQEARLRCSPMKGHSHVYWYRQLPEEGLKFMVYLQKENIIDESGMPKERFSAEFPKEGPSILRIQQVVRGDSAAYFCASSLSTSGNTEAFFGQGTRLTVV.